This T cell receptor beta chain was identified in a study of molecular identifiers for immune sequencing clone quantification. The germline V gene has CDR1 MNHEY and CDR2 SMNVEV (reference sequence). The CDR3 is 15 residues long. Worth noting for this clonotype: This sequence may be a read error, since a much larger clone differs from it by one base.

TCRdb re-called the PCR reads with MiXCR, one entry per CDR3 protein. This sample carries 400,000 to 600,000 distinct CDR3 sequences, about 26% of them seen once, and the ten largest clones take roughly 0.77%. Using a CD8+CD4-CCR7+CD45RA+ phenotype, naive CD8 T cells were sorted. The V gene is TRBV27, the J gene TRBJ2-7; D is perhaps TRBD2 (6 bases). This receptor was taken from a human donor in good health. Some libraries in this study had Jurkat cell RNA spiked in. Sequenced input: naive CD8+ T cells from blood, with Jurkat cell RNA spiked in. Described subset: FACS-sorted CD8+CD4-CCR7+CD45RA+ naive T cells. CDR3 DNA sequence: TGTGCCAGCAGCCCGGGACTCAGGATAACCTACGAGCGGTACTTC. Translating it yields CASSPGLRITYERYF.